Here is one T cell receptor beta chain with its context. This clonotype came up many times. Its antigen remains undetermined. No quality values exist for individual bases; no much larger clone is one base distant. This specimen belongs to a study of Graves' ophthalmopathy and Graves' hyperthyroidism (dated by TCRdb to the late 2010s). Background for the entire study: Peripheral blood was collected at initial diagnosis, before any treatment. TCR beta repertoire signatures were used to distinguish Graves' ophthalmopathy from Graves' hyperthyroidism and to predict progression to ophthalmopathy. In total, approximately 130 blood samples were TCR-sequenced: 43 ophthalmopathy, 75 hyperthyroidism and approximately 17 hyperthyroidism-to-ophthalmopathy patients. To explore V-J signatures that separate ophthalmopathy from hyperthyroidism, a discovery set of about 98 patients was enrolled, consisting of approximately 44 with ophthalmopathy and approximately 60 with stable hyperthyroidism. For independent validation, a separate cohort was made up of some 18 hyperthyroidism patients plus 17 patients who later progressed from hyperthyroidism to ophthalmopathy. In roughly 6 hyperthyroidism patients, T-cell repertoires of thyroid tissue and blood were compared. After sampling, hyperthyroidism patients received methimazole starting at 30 mg daily, and ophthalmopathy patients received high-dose intravenous methylprednisolone. Overall results and qualifications from the work: The 13-signature model separated ophthalmopathy from stable hyperthyroidism with around 90% sensitivity and approximately 83% specificity in cross-validation, and 80%/75% in the test set. In validation, the model predicted ophthalmopathy progression with about 70% sensitivity and roughly 72% specificity; about a dozen predicted patients were CT-confirmed with GO in a median of around 6.5 months. Among expanded thyroid clonotypes with frequency above 0.001, most also showed up in blood, which suggests that blood repertoires may reflect the thyroid immune response. Sample size was not predetermined statistically, and investigators were not blinded to group allocation.

For repertoire sequencing, the TCR beta CDR3 regions were amplified from RNA transcripts. HTBI primers and the Qiagen OneStep RT-PCR kit were used in a first-round RT-PCR, which was followed by a second-round multiplex PCR, size selection and purification. Libraries were sequenced paired-end with 100 bp reads on an Illumina HiSeq2000. As for the original processing: SOAPnuke was used for read processing, and reads with adapters, uncalled bases, a mean Phred below 15, or no exact constant-primer or identifier match were discarded. High-quality paired reads were merged with COPE v1.2.5. Unique nucleotide sequences were defined as clonotypes and aligned to IMGT TRB V, D and J references using MiTCR v1.1. The analysis was limited to V-J combinations with a frequency above 0.0001, which together covered approximately 99% of the repertoires. A TCR clonal expansion and chaos score per V-J combination was defined as the ratio of F50 clonal expansion to chaos observed in the TCRdist matrix. Welch's t-statistics and random forest were used to narrow the features down to more than 10 V-J combinations, which were then fed into a naive Bayes classifier. Thyroid-blood repertoire similarity was quantified with the Morisita-Horn index. TCRdb trimmed public reads at Q25 via fastp, called clones via MiXCR and kept in-frame beta chains. Every entry covers one CDR3 protein and lists the most common genes and DNA from its rows. For this entry, the V and J calls and clone size follow TCRdb and not the study's own pipeline. The sample records about 740,000 distinct CDR3 sequences, about 44% of which are singletons. The top ten constitute roughly 46% of the sample.

The ophthalmopathy patients had moderately to severely active disease, with a Clinical Activity Score of 3 or higher, a NOSPECS grade of 4 or higher, and a disease duration of less than 3 months. Patients with other autoimmune diseases, uncontrolled infections, pregnancy or lactation were excluded from the study. Diagnosis was based on clinical symptoms, serum thyroxine, TRAb, thyroid ultrasound and orbital computed tomography. PBMCs were isolated from 10 ml of fresh peripheral blood by Ficoll-Paque density gradient centrifugation. Trizol reagent was used to extract the total RNA, and its quality was then checked on an Agilent 2100 Bioanalyzer. Trimming takes 6 bases off V and 0 bases off J; junction bases not matched to a gene: 9. CDR1 is given as SEHNR and CDR2 as FQNEAQ, both from the germline V gene (reference sequence). The CDR3 measures 18 amino acids from cysteine to phenylalanine. Only the CDR3 part of the read is kept: 54 bases, read in frame from the first base.

Material: peripheral blood. The rearranged segments are TRBV7-9 and TRBJ2-6, with 9 central nucleotides matching TRBD2. This sequence originates from an adult man with Graves' ophthalmopathy. The DNA is as follows: TGTGCCAGCAGTGATGGACTAGCGAAAAGCTCTGGGGCCAACGTCCTGACTTTC. Translation gives CASSDGLAKSSGANVLTF.